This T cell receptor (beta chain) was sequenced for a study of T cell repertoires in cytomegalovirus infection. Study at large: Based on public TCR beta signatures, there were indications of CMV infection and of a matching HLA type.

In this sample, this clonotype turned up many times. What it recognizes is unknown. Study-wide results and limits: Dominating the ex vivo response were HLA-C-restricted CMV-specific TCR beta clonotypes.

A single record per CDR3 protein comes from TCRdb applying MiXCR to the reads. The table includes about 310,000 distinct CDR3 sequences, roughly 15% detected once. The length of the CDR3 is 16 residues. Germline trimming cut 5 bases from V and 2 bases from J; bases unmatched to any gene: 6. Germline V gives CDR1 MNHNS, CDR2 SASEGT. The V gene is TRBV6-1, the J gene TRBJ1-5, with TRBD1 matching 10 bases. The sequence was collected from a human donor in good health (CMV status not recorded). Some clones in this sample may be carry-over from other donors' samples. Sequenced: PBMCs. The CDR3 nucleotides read TGTGCCAGCAGTCCGGGGACAGGGGTCGGCAATCAGCCCCAGCATTTT. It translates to CASSPGTGVGNQPQHF.